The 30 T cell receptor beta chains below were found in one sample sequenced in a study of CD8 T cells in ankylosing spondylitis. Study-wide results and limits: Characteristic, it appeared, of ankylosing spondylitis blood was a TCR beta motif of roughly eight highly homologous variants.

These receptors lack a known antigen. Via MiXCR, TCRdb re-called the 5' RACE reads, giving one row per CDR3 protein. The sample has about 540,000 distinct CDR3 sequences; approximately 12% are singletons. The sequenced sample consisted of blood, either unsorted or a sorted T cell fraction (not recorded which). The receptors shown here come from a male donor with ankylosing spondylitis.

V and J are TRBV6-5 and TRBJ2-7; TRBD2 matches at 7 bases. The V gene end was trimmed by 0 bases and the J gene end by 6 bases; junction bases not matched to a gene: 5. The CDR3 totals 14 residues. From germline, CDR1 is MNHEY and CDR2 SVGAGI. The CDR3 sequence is CASSYSGGRGEQYF. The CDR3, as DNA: TGTGCCAGCAGTTACTCGGGGGGGAGAGGCGAGCAGTACTTC.

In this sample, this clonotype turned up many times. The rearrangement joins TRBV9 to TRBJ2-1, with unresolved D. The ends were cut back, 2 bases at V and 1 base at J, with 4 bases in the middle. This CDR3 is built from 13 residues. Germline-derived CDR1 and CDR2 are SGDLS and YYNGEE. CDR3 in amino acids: CASSVDSYNEQFF. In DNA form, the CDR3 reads TGTGCCAGCAGCGTTGATTCCTACAATGAGCAGTTCTTC.

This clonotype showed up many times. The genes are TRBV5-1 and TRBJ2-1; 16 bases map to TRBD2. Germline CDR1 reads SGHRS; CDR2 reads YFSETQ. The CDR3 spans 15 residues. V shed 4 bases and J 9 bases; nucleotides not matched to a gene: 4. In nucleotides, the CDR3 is TGCGCCAGCAGCGGAGGGACTAGCGGGAGGGGTGAGCAGTTCTTC. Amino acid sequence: CASSGGTSGRGEQFF.

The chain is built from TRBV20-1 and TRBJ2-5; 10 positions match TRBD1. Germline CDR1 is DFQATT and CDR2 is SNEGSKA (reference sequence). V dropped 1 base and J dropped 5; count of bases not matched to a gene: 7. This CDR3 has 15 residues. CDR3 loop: CSARGYGQGVETQYF. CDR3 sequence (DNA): TGCAGTGCTAGAGGCTATGGACAGGGGGTGGAGACCCAGTACTTC.

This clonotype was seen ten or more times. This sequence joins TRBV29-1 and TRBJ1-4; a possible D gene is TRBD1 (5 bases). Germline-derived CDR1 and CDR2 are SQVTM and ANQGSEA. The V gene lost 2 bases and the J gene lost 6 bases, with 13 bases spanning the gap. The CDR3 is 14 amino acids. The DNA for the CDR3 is TGCAGCGTTGAACTACAGGTGGGGCATGAAAAACTGTTTTTT. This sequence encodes CSVELQVGHEKLFF. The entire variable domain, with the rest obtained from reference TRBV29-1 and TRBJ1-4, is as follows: SAVISQKPSRDICQRGTSLTIQCQVDSQVTMMFWYRQQPGQSLTLIATANQGSEATYESGFVIDKFPISRPNLTFSTLTVSNMSPEDSSIYLCSVELQVGHEKLFFGSGTQLSVL.

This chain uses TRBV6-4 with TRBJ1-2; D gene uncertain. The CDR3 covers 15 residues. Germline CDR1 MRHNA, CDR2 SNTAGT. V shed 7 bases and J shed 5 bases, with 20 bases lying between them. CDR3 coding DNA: TGTGCCAGCAAAGGCAGCACGGACTTTCGGTATGGCTACACCTTC. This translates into CASKGSTDFRYGYTF.

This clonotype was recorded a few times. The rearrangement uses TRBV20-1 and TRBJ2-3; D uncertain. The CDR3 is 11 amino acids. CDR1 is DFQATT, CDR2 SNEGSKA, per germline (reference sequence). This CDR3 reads CSTAPTDTQYF. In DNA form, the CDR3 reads TGCAGCACAGCTCCCACAGATACGCAGTATTTT.

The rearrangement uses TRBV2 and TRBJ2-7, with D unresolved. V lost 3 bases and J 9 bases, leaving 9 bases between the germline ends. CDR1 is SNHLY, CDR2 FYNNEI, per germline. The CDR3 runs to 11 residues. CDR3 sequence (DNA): TGTGCCAGCAGTGATAGCAGCCTGCAGTACTTC. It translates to CASSDSSLQYF.

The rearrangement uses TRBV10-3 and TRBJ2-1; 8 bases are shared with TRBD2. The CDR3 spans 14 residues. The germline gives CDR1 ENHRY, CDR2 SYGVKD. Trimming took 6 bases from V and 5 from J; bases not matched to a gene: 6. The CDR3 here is CAIRNSGADNEQFF. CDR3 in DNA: TGTGCCATCAGGAATAGCGGGGCGGACAATGAGCAGTTCTTC.

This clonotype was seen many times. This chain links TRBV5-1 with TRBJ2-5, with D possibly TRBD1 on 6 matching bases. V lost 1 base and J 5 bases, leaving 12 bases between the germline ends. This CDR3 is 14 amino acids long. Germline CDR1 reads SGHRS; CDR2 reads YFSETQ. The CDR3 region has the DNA TGCGCCAGCAGCTTGTTGGGGGCTCGGGAGACCCAGTACTTC. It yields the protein CASSLLGARETQYF.

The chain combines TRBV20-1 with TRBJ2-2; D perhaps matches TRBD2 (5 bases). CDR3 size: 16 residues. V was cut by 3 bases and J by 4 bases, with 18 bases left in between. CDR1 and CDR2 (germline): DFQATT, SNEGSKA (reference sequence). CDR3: CSARLAGRAPTGELFF. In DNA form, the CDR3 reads TGCAGTGCTAGGTTGGCGGGTCGGGCACCCACCGGGGAGCTGTTTTTT.

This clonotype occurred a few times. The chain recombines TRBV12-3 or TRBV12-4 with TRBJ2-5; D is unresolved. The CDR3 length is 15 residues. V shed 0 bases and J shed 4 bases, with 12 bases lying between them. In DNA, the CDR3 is TGTGCCAGCAGTTTAGCTCCTCTAGTATTAGAGACCCAGTACTTC. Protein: CASSLAPLVLETQYF.

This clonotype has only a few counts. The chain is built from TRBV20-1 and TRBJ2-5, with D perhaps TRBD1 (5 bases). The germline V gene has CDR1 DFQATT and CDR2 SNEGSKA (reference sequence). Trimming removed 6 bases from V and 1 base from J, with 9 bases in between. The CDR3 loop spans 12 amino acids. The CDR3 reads CSAAGFQETQYF. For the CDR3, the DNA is TGCAGTGCCGCAGGGTTCCAAGAGACCCAGTACTTC.

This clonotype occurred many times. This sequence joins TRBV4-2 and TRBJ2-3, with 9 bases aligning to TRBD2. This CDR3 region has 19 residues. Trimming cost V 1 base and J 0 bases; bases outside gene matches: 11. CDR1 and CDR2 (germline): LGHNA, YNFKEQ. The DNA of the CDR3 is TGTGCCAGCAGCCAAGTCTCCCCTAGCGGGGATGGGAGCACAGATACGCAGTATTTT. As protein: CASSQVSPSGDGSTDTQYF.

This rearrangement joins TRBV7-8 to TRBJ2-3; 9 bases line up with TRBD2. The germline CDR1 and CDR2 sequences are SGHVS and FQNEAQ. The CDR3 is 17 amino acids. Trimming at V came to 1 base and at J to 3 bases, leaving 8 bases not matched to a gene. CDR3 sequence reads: CASSLVKAGGRTDTQYF. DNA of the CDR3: TGTGCCAGCAGCTTAGTTAAGGCGGGAGGGCGTACAGATACGCAGTATTTT.

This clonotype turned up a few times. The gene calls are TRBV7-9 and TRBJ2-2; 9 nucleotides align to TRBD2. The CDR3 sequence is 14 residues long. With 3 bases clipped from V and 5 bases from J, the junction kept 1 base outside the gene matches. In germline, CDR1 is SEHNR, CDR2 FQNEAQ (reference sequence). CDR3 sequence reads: CASSFSGSTGELFF. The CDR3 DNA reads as TGTGCCAGCAGCTTTAGCGGGAGTACCGGGGAGCTGTTTTTT. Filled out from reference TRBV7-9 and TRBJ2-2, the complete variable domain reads DTGVSQNPRHKITKRGQNVTFRCDPISEHNRLYWYRQTLGQGPEFLTYFQNEAQLEKSRLLSDRFSAERPKGSFSTLEIQRTEQGDSAMYLCASSFSGSTGELFFGEGSRLTVL.

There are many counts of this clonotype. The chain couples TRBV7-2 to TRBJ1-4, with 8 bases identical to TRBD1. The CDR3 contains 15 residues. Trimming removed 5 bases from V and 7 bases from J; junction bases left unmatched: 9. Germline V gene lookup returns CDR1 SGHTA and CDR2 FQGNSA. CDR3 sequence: CASSPRQGRGEKLFF. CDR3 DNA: TGTGCCAGCAGCCCGAGACAGGGGCGGGGTGAAAAACTGTTTTTT. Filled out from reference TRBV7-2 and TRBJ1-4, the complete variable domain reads GAGVSQSPSNKVTEKGKDVELRCDPISGHTALYWYRQSLGQGLEFLIYFQGNSAPDKSGLPSDRFSAERTGGSVSTLTIQRTQQEDSAVYLCASSPRQGRGEKLFFGSGTQLSVL.

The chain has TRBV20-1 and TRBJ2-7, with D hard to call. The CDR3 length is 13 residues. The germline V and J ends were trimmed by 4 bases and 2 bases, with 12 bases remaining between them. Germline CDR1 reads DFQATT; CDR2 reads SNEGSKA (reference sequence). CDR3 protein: CSATFDGTYEQYV. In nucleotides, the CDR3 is TGCAGTGCTACTTTTGACGGAACCTACGAGCAGTACGTC.

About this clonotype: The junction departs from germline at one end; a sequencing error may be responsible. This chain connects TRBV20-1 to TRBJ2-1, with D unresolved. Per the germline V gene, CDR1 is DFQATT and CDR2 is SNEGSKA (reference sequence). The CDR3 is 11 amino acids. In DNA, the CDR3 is TGCAGTGCTGCCCAATCGGTGGTCCAAATCTTC. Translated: CSAAQSVVQIF.

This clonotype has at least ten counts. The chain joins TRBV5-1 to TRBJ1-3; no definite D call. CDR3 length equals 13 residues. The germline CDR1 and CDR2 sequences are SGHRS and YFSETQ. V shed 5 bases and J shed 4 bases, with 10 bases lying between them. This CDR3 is CASRSLRGNTIYF. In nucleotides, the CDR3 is TGCGCCAGCAGATCACTCCGAGGAAACACCATATATTTT. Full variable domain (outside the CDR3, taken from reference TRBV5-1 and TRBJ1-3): KAGVTQTPRYLIKTRGQQVTLSCSPISGHRSVSWYQQTPGQGLQFLFEYFSETQRNKGNFPGRFSGRQFSNSRSEMNVSTLELGDSALYLCASRSLRGNTIYFGEGSWLTVV.

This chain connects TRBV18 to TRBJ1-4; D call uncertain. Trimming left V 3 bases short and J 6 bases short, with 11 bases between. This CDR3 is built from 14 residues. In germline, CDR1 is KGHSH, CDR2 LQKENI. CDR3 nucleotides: TGTGCCAGCTCACCGCGTGGGTCCGATGAAAAACTGTTTTTT. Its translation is CASSPRGSDEKLFF.

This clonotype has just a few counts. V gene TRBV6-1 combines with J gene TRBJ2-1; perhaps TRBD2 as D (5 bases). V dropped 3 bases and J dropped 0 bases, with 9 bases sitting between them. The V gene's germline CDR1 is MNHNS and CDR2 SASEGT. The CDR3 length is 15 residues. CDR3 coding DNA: TGTGCCAGCAGTGATGCGGGCCACTCCTACAATGAGCAGTTCTTC. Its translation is CASSDAGHSYNEQFF.

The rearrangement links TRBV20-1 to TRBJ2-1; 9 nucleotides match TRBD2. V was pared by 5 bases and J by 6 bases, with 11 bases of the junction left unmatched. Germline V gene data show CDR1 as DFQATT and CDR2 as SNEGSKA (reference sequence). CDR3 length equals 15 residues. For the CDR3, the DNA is TGCAGTGCTCCCGCCGCGATAGCGGGAGTCAATGAGCAGTTCTTC. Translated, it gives CSAPAAIAGVNEQFF.

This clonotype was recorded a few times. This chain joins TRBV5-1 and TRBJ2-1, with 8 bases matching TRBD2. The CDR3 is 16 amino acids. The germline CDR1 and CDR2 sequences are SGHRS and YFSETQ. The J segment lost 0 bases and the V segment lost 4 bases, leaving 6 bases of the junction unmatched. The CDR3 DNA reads TGCGCCAGCAGCCTCTTCGCGGGGGGCTCCTACAATGAGCAGTTCTTC. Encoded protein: CASSLFAGGSYNEQFF.

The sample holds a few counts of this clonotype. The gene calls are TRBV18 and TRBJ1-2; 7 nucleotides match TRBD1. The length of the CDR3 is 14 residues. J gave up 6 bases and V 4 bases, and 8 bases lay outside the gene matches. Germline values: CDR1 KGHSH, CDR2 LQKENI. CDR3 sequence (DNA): TGTGCCAGCTCACTCCGACAGGGCCCAAATGGCTACACCTTC. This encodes CASSLRQGPNGYTF.

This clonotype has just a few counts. The CDR3 DNA is TGTGCCAGCAACTTTGCTGGAAACACCATATATTTT. Translated, it gives CASNFAGNTIYF. V and J are TRBV28 and TRBJ1-3; D call uncertain. V was pared by 7 bases and J by 2 bases, with 6 bases between. This CDR3 is built from 12 residues. Germline CDR1 is MDHEN and CDR2 is SYDVKM. The complete variable domain, with remaining parts taken from reference TRBV28 and TRBJ1-3, reads DVKVTQSSRYLVKRTGEKVFLECVQDMDHENMFWYRQDPGLGLRLIYFSYDVKMKEKGDIPEGYSVSREKKERFSLILESASTNQTSMYLCASNFAGNTIYFGEGSWLTVV.

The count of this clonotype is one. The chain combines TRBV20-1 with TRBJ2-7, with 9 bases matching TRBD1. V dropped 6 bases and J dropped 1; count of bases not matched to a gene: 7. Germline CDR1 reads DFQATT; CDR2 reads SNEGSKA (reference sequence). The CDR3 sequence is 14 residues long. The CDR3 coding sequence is TGCAGTGCCGCAACTGGGACAGGGTCCTACGAGCAGTACTTC. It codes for CSAATGTGSYEQYF.

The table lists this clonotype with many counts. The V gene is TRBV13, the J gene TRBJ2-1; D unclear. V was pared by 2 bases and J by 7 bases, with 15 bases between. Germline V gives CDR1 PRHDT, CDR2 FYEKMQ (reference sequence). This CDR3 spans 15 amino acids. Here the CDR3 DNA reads TGTGCCAGCAGCTTACCCCTAGGAGTGGGGAATGAGCAGTTCTTC. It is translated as CASSLPLGVGNEQFF. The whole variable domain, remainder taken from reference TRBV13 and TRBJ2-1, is AAGVIQSPRHLIKEKRETATLKCYPIPRHDTVYWYQQGPGQDPQFLISFYEKMQSDKGSIPDRFSAQQFSDYHSELNMSSLELGDSALYFCASSLPLGVGNEQFFGPGTRLTVL.

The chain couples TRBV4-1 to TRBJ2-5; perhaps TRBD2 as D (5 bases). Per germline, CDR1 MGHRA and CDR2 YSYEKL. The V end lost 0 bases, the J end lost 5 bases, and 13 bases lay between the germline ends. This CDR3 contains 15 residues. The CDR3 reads CASSQDPTSYETQYF. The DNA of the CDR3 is TGCGCCAGCAGCCAAGACCCTACTAGTTATGAGACCCAGTACTTC.

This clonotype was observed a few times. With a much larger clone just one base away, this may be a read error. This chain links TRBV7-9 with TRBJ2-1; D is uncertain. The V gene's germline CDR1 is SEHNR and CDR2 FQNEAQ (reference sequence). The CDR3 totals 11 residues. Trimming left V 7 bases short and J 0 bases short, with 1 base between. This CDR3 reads CASNSYNEQFF. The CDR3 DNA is TGTGCCAGCAACTCCTACAATGAGCAGTTCTTC.